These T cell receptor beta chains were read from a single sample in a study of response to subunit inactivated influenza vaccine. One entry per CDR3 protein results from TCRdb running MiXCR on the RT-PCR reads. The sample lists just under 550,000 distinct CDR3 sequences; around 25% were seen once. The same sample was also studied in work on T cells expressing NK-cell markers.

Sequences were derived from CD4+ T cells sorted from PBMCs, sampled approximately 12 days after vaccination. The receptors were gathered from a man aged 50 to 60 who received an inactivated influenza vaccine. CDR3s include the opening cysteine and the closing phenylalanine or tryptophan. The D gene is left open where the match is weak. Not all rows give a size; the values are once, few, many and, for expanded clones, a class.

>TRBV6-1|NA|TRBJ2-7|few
CASVGRRGMTDEQYF
TGTGCCAGCGTGGGCCGTCGTGGAATGACAGACGAGCAGTACTTC
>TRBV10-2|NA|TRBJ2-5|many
CASSESGETQYF
TGCGCCAGCAGTGAGTCGGGGGAGACCCAGTACTTC
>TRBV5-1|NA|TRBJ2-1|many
CASSLATLNEQFF
TGCGCCAGCAGCTTGGCCACCCTCAATGAGCAGTTCTTC
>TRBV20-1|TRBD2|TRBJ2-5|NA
CSADTFGGRGQETQYF
TGCAGTGCCGACACGTTCGGCGGGAGGGGACAAGAGACCCAGTACTTC
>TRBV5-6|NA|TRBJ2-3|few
CASSLFKGIDTQYF
TGTGCCAGCAGCTTGTTCAAGGGGATAGATACGCAGTATTTT
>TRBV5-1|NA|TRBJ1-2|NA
CASSSPPRLNYGYTF
TGCGCCAGCAGCTCCCCTCCCAGACTGAACTATGGCTACACCTTC
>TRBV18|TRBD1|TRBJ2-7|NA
CASSRQGNSYEQYF
TGTGCCAGCTCAAGACAGGGAAATTCCTACGAGCAGTACTTC
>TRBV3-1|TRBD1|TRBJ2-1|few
CASSPGTGGFYNEQFF
TGTGCCAGCAGCCCCGGGACAGGGGGTTTCTACAATGAGCAGTTCTTC
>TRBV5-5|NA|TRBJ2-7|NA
CASSFHSTISYEQYF
TGTGCCAGCAGCTTTCACTCCACGATTTCCTACGAGCAGTACTTC
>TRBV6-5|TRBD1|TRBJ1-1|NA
CASSSGQGWGTEAFF
TGTGCCAGCAGTTCGGGACAGGGTTGGGGCACTGAAGCTTTCTTT
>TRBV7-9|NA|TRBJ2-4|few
CASSLIGGAKNIQYF
TGTGCCAGCAGCCTTATCGGGGGAGCCAAAAACATTCAGTACTTC
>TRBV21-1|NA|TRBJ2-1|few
CASRKGLAGGGNEQFF
TGTGCCAGCAGAAAGGGCCTAGCGGGGGGGGGCAATGAGCAGTTCTTC
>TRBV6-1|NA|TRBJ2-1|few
CATRLETASSYNEQFF
TGTGCCACCCGGTTGGAGACGGCGAGCTCCTACAATGAGCAGTTCTTC
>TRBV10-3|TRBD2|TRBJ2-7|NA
CAISEVAGNSLYEQYF
TGTGCCATCAGTGAAGTAGCGGGAAACTCACTCTACGAGCAGTACTTC
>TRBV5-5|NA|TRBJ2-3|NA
CASSLSRHRGADTQYF
TGTGCCAGCAGCCTCTCCCGGCATCGCGGGGCAGATACGCAGTATTTT
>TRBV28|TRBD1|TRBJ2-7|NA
CASSLFASGQGRGEQYF
TGTGCCAGCAGTTTATTTGCCTCGGGACAGGGGCGAGGCGAGCAGTACTTC
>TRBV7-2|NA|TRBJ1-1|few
CASSPWGDTEAFF
TGTGCCAGCAGCCCCTGGGGGGACACTGAAGCTTTCTTT
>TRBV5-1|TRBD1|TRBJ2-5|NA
CASSLEGAETQYF
TGCGCCAGCAGCTTGGAGGGGGCCGAGACCCAGTACTTC
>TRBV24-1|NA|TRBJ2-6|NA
CATSDPSSLSEANVLTF
TGTGCCACCAGTGATCCCTCCAGTCTTTCCGAGGCCAACGTCCTGACTTTC